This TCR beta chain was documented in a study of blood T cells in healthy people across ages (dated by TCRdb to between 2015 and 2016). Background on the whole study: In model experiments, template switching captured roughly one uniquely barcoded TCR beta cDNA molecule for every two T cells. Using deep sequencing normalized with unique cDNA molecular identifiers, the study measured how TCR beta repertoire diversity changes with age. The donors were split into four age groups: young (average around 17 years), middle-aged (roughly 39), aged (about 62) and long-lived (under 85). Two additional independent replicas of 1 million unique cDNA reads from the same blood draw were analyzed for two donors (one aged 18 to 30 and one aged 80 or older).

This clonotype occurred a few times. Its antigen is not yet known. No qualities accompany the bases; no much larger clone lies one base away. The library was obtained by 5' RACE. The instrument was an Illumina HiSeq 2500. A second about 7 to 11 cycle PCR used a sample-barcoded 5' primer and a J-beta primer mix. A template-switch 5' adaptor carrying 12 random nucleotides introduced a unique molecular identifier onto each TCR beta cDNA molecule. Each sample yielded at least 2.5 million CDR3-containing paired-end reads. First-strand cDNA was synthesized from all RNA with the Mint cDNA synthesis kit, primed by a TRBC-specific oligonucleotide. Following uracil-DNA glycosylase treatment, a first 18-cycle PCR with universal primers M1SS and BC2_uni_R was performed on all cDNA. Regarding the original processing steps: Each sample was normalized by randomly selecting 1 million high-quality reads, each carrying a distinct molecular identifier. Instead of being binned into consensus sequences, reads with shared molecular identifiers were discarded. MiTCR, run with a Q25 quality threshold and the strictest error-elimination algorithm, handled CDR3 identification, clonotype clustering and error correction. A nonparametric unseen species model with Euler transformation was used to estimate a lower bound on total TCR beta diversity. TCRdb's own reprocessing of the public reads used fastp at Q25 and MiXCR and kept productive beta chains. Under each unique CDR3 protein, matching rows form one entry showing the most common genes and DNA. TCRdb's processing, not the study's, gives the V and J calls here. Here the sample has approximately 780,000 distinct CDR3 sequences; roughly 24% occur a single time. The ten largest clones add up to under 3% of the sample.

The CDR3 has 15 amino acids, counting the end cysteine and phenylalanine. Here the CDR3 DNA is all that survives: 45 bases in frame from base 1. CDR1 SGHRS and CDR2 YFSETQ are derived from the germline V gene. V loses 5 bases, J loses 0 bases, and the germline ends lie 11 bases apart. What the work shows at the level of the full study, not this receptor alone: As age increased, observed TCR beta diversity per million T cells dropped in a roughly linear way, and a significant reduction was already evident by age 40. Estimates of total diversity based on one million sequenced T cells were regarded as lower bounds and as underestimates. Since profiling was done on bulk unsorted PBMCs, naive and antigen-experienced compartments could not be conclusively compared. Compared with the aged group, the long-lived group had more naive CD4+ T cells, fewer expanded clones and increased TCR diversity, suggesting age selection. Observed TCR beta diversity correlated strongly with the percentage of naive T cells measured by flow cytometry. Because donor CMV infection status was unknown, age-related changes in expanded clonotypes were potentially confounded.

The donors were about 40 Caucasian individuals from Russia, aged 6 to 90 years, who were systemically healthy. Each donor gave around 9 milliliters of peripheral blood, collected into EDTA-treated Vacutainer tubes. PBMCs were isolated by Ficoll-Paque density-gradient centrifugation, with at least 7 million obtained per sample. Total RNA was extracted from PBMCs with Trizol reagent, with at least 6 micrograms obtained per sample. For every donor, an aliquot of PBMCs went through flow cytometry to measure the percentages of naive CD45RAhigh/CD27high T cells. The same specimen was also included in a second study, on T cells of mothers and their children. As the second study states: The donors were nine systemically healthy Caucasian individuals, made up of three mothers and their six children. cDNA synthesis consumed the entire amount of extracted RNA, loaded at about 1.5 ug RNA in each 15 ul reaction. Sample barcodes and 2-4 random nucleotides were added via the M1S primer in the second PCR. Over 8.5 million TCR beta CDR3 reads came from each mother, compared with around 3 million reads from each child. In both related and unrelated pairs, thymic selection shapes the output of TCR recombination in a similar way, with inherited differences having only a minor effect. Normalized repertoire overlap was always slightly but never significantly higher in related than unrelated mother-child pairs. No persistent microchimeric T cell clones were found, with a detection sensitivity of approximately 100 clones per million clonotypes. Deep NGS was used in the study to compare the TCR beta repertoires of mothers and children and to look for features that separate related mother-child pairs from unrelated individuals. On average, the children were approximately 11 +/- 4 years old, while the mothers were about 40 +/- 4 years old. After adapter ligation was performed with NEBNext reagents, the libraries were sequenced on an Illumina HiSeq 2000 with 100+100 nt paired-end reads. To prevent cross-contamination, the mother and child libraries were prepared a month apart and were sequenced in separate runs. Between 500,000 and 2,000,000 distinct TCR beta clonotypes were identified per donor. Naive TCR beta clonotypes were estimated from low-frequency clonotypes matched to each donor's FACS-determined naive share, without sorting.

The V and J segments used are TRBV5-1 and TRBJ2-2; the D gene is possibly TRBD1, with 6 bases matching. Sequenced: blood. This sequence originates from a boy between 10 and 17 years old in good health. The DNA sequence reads TGCGCCAGCAGGGGGGCCCCTACGAACACCGGGGAGCTGTTTTTT. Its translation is CASRGAPTNTGELFF.